This TCR beta chain was sequenced in a study of blood T cells in healthy people across ages. Remarks on this clonotype: Its antigen is not known.

The second PCR ran roughly 7 to 12 cycles with a sample-barcoded 5' primer and J-beta primers. Each cDNA was tagged by a template-switch adaptor containing 12 random nucleotides. TCRdb fed the 5' RACE reads into MiXCR, producing one record per CDR3 protein. The sample lists 1.4 million or so distinct CDR3 sequences; under 55% were seen once. Per-sample yields of isolated PBMCs were at least 6 million. This CDR3 is built from 16 residues. J was trimmed by 3 bases and V by 1 base; bases with no gene match: 5. Germline CDR1 is MGHRA and CDR2 is YSYEKL. Overall study results and limits: It was held that the diversity estimates obtained from one million T cells were underestimates. Unsorted PBMCs blocked a conclusive comparison of naive and antigen-experienced cells.

The material sequenced was blood. This chain joins TRBV4-1 and TRBJ2-1; 8 bases agree with TRBD2. The TCR was taken from a woman aged 18-30 years in good health. Written as DNA, the CDR3 is TGCGCCAGCAGCCAAGTTGGAGCGGGGGTCTACAATGAGCAGTTCTTC. This gives the protein CASSQVGAGVYNEQFF.